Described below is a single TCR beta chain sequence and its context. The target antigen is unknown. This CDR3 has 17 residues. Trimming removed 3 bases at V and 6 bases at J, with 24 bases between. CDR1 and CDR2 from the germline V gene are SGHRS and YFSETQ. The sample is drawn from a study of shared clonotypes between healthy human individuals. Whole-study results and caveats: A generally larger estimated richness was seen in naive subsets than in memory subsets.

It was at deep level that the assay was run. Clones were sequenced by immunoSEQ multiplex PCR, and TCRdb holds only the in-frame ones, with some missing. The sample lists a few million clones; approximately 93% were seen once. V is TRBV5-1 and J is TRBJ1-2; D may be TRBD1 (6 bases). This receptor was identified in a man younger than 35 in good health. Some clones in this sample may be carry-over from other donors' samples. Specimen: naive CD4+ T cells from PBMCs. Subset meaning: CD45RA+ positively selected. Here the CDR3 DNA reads TGCGCCAGCAGCTCTGGGGGGGCAGATCCTGGGCTTGATGGCTACACCTTC. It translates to CASSSGGADPGLDGYTF. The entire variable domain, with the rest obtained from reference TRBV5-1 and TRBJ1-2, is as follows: KAGVTQTPRYLIKTRGQQVTLSCSPISGHRSVSWYQQTPGQGLQFLFEYFSETQRNKGNFPGRFSGRQFSNSRSEMNVSTLELGDSALYLCASSSGGADPGLDGYTFGSGTRLTVV.